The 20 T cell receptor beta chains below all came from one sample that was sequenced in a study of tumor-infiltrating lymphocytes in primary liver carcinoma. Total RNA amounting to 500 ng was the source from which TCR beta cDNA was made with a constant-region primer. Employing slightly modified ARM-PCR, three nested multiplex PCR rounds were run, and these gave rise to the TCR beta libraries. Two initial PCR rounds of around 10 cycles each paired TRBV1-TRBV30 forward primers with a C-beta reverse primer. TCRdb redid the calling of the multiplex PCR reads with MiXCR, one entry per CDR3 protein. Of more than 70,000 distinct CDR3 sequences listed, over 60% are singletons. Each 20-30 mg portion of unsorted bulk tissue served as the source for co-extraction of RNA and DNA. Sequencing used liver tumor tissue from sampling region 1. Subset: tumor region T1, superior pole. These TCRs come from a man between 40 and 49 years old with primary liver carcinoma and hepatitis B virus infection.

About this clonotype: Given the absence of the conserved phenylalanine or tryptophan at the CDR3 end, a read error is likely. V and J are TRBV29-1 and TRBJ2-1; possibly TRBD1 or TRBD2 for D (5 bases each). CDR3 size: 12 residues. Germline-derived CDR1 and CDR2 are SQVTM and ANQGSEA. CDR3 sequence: CNVDEGYNEQFL. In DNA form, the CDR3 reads TGCAACGTTGACGAGGGGTACAATGAGCAGTTCCTC.

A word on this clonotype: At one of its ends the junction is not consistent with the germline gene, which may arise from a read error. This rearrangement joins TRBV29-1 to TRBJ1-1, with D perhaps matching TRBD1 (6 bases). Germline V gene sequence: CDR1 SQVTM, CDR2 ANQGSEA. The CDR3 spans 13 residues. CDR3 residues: CSVTQGEDTEASF. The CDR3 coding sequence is TGCAGCGTGACACAGGGTGAAGACACTGAGGCTTCCTTT.

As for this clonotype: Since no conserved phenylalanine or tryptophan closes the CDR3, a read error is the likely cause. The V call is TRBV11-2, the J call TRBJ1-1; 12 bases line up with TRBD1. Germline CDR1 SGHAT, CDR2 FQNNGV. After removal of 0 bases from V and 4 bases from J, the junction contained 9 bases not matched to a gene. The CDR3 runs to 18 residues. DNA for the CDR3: TGTGCCAGCAGCTTAGACGGGGACAGGGGGCGCCGGTTCACTGAAGCTTTCTTA. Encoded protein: CASSLDGDRGRRFTEAFL.

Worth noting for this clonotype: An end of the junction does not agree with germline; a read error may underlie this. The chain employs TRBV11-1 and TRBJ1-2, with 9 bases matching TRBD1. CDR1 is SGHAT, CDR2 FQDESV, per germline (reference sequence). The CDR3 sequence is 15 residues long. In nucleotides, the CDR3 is TGTGTCAGCAGCACGCGGACAGGGGATAACTATGGCTACATCTTC. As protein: CVSSTRTGDNYGYIF.

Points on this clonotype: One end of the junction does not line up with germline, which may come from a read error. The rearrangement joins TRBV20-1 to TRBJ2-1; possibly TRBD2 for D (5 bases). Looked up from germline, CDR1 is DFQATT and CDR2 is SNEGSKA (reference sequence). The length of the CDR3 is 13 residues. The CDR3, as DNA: TGCGGTGCTCCTTACCCCGAGGGCTATGAGCAGTTCTTC. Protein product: CGAPYPEGYEQFF.

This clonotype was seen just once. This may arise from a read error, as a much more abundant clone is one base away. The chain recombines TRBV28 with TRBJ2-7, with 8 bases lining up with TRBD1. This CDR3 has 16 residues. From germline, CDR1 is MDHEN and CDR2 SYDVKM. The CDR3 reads CPSRPTRGPTSYEQYF. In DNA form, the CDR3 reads TGTCCCAGCAGACCGACCAGGGGGCCCACCTCCTACGAGCAGTACTTC.

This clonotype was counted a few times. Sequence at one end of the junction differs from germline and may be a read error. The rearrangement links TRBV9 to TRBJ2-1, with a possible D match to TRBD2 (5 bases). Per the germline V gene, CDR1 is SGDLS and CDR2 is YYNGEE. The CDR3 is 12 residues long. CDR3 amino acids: CASSATDNEQFF. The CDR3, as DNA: TGTGCCAGTAGCGCTACCGACAATGAGCAGTTCTTC.

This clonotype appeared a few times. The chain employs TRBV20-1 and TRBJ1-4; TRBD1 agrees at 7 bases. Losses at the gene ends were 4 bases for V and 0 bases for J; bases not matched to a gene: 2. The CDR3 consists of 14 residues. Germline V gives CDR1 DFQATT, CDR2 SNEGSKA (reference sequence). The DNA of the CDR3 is TGCAGTGCTACAGGGACAGCAACTAATGAAAAACTGTTTTTT. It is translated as CSATGTATNEKLFF.

The CDR3 bases are TGCGCCAGCAGCCCCCGGGACTCGCTGATTGAGGGGTACTTC. Translated: CASSPRDSLIEGYF. J is TRBJ2-7 and V is TRBV4-1; TRBD2 is a possible D gene (6 bases). V lost 4 bases and J 12 bases, leaving 22 bases between the germline ends. Per germline, CDR1 MGHRA and CDR2 YSYEKL. This CDR3 has 14 amino acids.

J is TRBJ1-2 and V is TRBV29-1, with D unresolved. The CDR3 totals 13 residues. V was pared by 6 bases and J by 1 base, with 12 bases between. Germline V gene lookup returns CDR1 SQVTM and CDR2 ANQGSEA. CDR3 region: CSVEQTNNYGYTF. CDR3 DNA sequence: TGCAGCGTCGAACAGACAAATAACTATGGCTACACCTTC.

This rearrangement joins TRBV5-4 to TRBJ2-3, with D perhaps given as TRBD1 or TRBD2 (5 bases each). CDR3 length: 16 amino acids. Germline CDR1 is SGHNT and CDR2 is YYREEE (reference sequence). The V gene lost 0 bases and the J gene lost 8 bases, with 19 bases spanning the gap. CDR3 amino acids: CASSLDGAERPGTQYF. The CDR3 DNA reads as TGTGCCAGCAGCTTGGACGGGGCGGAGAGACCAGGTACGCAGTATTTT.

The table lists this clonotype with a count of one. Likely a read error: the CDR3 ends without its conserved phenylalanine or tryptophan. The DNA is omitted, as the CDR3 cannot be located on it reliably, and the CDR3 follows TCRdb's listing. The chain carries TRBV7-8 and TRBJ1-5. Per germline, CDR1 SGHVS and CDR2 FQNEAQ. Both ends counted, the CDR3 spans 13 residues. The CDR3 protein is CASRLNRDQPKHS.

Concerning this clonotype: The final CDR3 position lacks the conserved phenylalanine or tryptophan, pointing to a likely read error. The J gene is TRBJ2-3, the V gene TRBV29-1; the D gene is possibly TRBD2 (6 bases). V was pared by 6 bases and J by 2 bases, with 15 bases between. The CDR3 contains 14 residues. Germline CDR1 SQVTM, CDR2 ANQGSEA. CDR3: CSVAPCGDTDTQYV. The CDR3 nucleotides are TGCAGCGTCGCTCCTTGCGGGGACACAGATACGCAGTATGTT.

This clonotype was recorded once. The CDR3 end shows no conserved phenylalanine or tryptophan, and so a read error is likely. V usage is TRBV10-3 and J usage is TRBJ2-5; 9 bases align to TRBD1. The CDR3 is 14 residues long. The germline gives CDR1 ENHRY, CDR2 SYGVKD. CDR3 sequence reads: CAIKGQGSQETQYS. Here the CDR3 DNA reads TGTGCCATCAAGGGACAGGGATCCCAAGAGACTCAGTACTCC.

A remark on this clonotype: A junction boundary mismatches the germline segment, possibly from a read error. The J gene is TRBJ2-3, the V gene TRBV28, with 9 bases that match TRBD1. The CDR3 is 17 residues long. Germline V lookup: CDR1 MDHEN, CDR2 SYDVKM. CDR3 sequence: CASKEPQGATSTNTRYF. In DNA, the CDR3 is TGTGCCAGTAAAGAGCCACAGGGGGCGACTAGCACCAATACGCGGTATTTT. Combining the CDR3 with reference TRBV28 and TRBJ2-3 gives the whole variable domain DVKVTQSSRYLVKRTGEKVFLECVQDMDHENMFWYRQDPGLGLRLIYFSYDVKMKEKGDIPEGYSVSREKKERFSLILESASTNQTSMYLCASKEPQGATSTNTRYFGPGTRLTVL.

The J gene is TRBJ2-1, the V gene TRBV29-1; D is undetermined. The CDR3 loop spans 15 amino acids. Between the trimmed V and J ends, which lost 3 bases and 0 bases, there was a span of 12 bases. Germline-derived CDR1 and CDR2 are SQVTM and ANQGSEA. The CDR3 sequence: CSVETCGSSYNEQFF. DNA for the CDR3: TGCAGCGTTGAGACATGTGGAAGCTCCTACAATGAGCAGTTCTTC.

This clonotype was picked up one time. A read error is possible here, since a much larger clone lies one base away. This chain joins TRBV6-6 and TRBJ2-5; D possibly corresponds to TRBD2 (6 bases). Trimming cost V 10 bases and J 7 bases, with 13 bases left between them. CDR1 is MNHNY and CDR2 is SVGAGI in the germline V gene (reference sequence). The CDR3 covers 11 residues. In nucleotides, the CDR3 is TGTGCCAACAAATTGGAGGGGACCCAGTACTTC. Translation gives CANKLEGTQYF.

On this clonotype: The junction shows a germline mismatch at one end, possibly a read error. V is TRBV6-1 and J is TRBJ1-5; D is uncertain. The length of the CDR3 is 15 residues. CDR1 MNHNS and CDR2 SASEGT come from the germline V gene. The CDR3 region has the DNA TGTGTCAGTAGTGAACGGGGTCTCGGCAATCAGCCCCAACATTTT. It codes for CVSSERGLGNQPQHF.

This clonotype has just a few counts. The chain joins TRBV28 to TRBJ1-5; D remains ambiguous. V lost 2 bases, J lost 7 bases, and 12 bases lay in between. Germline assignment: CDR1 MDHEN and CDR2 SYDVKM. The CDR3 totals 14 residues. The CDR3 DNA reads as TGTGCCAGCAGTTTACTCGGGGTCGGGCAGCCCCAGCATTTT. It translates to CASSLLGVGQPQHF.

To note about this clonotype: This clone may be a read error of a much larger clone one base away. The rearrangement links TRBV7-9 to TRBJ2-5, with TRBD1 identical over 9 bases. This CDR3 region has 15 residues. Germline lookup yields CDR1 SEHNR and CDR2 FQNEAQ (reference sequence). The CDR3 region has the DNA TGTGCCAGCAGCGCCGGGACAGGGAGGTTGGAGATCCAGTACTTC. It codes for CASSAGTGRLEIQYF.